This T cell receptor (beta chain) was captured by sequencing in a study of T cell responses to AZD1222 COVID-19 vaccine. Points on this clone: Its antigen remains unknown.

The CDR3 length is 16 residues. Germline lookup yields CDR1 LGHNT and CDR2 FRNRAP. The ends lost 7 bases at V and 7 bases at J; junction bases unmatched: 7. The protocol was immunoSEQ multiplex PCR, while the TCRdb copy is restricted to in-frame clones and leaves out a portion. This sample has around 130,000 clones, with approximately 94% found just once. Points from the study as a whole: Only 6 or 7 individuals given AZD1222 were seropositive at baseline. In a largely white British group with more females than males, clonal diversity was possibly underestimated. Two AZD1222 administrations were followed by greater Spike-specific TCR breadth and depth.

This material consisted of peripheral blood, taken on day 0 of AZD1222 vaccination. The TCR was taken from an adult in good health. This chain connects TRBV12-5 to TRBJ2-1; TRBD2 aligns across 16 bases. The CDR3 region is CASAKGTSGRGNEQFF. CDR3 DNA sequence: TGTGCTAGTGCCAAGGGGACTAGCGGGAGGGGGAATGAGCAGTTCTTC.